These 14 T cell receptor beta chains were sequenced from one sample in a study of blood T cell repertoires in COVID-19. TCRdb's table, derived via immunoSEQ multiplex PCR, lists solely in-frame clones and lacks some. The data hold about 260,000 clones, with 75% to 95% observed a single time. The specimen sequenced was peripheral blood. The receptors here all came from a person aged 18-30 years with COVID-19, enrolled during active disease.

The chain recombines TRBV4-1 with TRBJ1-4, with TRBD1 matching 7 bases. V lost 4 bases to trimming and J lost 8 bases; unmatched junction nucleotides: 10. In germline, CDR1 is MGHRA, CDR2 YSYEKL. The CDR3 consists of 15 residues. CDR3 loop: CASSRRQGLGEKLFF. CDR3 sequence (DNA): TGCGCCAGCAGCCGAAGACAGGGTTTGGGCGAAAAACTGTTTTTT.

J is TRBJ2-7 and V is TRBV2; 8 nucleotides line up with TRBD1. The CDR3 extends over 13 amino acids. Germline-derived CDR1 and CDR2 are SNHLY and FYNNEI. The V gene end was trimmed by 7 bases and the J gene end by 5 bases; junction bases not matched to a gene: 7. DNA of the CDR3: TGTGCCAGCACGACAGGGGAATTCCACGAGCAGTACTTC. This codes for CASTTGEFHEQYF. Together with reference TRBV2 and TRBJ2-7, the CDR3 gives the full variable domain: EPEVTQTPSHQVTQMGQEVILRCVPISNHLYFYWYRQILGQKVEFLVSFYNNEISEKSEIFDDQFSVERPDGSNFTLKIRSTKLEDSAMYFCASTTGEFHEQYFGPGTRLTVT.

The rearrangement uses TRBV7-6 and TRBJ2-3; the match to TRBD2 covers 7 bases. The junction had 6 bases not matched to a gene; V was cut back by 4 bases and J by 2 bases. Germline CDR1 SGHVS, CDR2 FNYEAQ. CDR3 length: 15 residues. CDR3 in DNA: TGTGCCAGCAGCTCCCTGCGGGGGATCACAGATACGCAGTATTTT. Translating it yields CASSSLRGITDTQYF.

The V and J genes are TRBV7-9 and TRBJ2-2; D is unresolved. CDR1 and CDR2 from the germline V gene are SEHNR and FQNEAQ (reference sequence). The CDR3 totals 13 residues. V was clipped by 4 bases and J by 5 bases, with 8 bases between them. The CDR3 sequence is CASSSGQTGELFF. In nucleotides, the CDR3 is TGTGCCAGCAGCTCGGGTCAGACCGGGGAGCTGTTTTTT.

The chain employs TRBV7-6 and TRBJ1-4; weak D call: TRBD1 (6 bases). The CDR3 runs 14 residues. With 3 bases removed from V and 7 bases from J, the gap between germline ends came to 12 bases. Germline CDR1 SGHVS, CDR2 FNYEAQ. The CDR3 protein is CASSLGGGSEKLFF. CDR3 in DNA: TGTGCCAGCAGCTTGGGAGGGGGGAGTGAAAAACTGTTTTTT.

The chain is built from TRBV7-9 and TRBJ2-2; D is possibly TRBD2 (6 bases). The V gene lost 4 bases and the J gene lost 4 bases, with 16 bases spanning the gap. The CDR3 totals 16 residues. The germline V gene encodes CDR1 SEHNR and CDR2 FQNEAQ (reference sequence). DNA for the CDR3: TGTGCCAGCAGCTCCAATAGGGACTCGGGCACCGGGGAGCTGTTTTTT. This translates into CASSSNRDSGTGELFF.

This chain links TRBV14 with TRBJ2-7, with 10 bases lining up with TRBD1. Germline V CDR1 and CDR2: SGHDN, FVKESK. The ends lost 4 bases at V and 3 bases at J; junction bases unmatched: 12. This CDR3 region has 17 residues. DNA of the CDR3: TGTGCCAGCAGCCGCCGATTGACAGGGGGCAAAGTCTACGAGCAGTACTTC. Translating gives CASSRRLTGGKVYEQYF.

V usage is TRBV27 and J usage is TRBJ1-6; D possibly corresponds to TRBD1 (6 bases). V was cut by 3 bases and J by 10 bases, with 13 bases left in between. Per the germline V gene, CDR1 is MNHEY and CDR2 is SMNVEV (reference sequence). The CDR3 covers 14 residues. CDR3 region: CASSFLQGGSPLHF. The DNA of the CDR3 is TGTGCCAGCAGTTTTTTACAGGGTGGGTCACCCCTCCACTTT.

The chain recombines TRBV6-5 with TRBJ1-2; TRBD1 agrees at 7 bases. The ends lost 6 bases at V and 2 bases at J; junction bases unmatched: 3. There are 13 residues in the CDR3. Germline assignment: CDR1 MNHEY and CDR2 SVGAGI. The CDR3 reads CASRTGLNYGYTF. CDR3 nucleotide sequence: TGTGCCAGCAGGACAGGGTTAAACTATGGCTACACCTTC.

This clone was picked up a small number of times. The CDR3 reads CASSYYFTGEQYF. Here the CDR3 DNA reads TGTGCCAGCAGTTACTATTTTACGGGTGAGCAGTACTTC. The chain employs TRBV6-2 or TRBV6-3 and TRBJ2-7, with D unresolved. Germline V gene lookup returns CDR1 MNHEY and CDR2 SVGEGT. The ends were cut back, 1 base at V and 7 bases at J, with 11 bases in the middle. This CDR3 contains 13 residues.

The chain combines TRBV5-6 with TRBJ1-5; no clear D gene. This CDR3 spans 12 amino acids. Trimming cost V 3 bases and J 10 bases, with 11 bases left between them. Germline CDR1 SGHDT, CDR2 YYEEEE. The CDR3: CASSSEVEPQHF. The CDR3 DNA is TGTGCCAGCAGCTCGGAGGTGGAACCCCAGCATTTT.

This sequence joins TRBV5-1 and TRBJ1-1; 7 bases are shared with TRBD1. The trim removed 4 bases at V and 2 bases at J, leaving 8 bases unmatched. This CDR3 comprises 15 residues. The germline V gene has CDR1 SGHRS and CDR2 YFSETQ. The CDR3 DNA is TGCGCCAGCAGCCCTGGGGACAGAGAAAACACTGAAGCTTTCTTT. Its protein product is CASSPGDRENTEAFF.

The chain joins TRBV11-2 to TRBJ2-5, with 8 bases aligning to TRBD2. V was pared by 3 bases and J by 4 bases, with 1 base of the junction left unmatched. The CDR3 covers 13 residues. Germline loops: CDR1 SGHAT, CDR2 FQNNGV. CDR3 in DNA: TGTGCCAGCAGCTTTCTAGCGGGAGAGACCCAGTACTTC. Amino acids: CASSFLAGETQYF. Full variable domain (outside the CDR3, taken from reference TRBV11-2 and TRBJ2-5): EAGVAQSPRYKIIEKRQSVAFWCNPISGHATLYWYQQILGQGPKLLIQFQNNGVVDDSQLPKDRFSAERLKGVDSTLKIQPAKLEDSAVYLCASSFLAGETQYFGPGTRLLVL.

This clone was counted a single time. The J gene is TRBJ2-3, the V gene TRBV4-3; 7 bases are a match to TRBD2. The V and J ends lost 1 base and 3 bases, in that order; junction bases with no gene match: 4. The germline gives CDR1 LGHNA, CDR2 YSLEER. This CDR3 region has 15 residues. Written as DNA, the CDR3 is TGCGCCAGCAGCCAAGGACTAGCCGGGACAGATACGCAGTATTTT. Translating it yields CASSQGLAGTDTQYF.